The source of this TCR beta chain is a study of a mutant IDH1 vaccine in newly diagnosed glioma. Study-wide background: Earlier care involved radiotherapy, temozolomide, or both, and the majority received both.

Using immunoSEQ multiplex PCR, the repertoire was profiled, and TCRdb retains in-frame clones only, with some absent. The repertoire holds about 56,000 clones, with 80% to 90% as singletons. Specified time point: week 35, safety follow-up. A single vaccine dose contained 300 ug of mutant IDH1 20-mer peptide, and topical imiquimod was used with it. As to this clone: Its antigen is not identified.

V was trimmed by 5 bases and J by 0 bases, leaving 9 bases between them. The CDR3 contains 13 residues. The V gene's germline CDR1 is SGHDT and CDR2 YYEEEE. The receptor was derived from a man in his forties with glioma. The V call is TRBV5-6, the J call TRBJ2-7, with D perhaps matching TRBD1 or TRBD2 (5 bases each). This material consisted of PBMCs, taken from a glioma patient whose treatment included an IDH1 peptide vaccine. The CDR3 here is CASRKGTSYEQYF. The DNA for the CDR3 is TGTGCCAGCAGGAAGGGGACCTCCTACGAGCAGTACTTC.